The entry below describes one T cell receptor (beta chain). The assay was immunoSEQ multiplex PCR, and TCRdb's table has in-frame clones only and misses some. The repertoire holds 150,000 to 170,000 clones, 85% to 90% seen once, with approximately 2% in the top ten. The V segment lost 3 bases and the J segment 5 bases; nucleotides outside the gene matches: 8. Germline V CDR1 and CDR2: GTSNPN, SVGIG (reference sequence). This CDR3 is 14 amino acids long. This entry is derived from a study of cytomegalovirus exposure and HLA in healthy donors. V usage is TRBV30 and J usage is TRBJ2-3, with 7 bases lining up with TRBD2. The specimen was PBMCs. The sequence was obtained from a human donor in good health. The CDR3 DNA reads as TGTGCCTGGAGAGTGGGAGGGCCTTTAGATACGCAGTATTTT. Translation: CAWRVGGPLDTQYF.